The next 18 T cell receptor beta chains were all read from a single sample in a study of cytomegalovirus exposure and HLA in healthy donors. Researchers ran the PCR with 60 Vbeta and 13 Jbeta primers. TCRdb's table, derived via immunoSEQ multiplex PCR, lists solely in-frame clones and lacks some. The table records 200,000 to 250,000 clones, 85% to 90% of them present only once. The sequencing input was PBMCs. All receptors derive from a woman aged 18-29 years in good health and CMV-seronegative.

This chain uses TRBV18 with TRBJ1-4; maybe TRBD1 (6 bases). Trimming took 5 bases from V and 3 from J, leaving 16 bases between them. The CDR3 length is 16 residues. Looked up from germline, CDR1 is KGHSH and CDR2 is LQKENI. The CDR3 loop is CASSARQVVSNEKLFF. DNA of the CDR3: TGTGCCAGCTCAGCCCGACAGGTCGTCTCTAATGAAAAACTGTTTTTT.

This chain uses TRBV7-9 with TRBJ2-7; TRBD2 might be the D (5 bases). The CDR3 is 14 residues long. Trimming shortened V by 2 bases and J by 2 bases, and 10 bases separated the two germline ends. Germline V gene sequence: CDR1 SEHNR, CDR2 FQNEAQ (reference sequence). The CDR3 sequence is CASSLRARAYEQYF. The DNA for the CDR3 is TGTGCCAGCAGCTTAAGGGCGAGGGCCTACGAGCAGTACTTC. The variable domain in full, completed from reference TRBV7-9 and TRBJ2-7, reads DTGVSQNPRHKITKRGQNVTFRCDPISEHNRLYWYRQTLGQGPEFLTYFQNEAQLEKSRLLSDRFSAERPKGSFSTLEIQRTEQGDSAMYLCASSLRARAYEQYFGPGTRLTVT.

The CDR3 nucleotides are TGTGCCAGCAGCCCCCCGGGACTGCCAATCAATGAGCAGTTCTTC. It translates to CASSPPGLPINEQFF. J is TRBJ2-1 and V is TRBV7-3, with D maybe TRBD2 (6 bases). V lost 5 bases to trimming and J lost 6 bases, with 17 bases between them. CDR1 and CDR2 (germline): SGHTA, FQGTGA. The CDR3 runs to 15 residues.

The chain has TRBV6-6 and TRBJ1-1; TRBD1 matches at 8 bases. The CDR3 sequence is 12 residues long. The trim removed 10 bases at V and 5 bases at J, leaving 6 bases unmatched. Germline CDR1 MNHNY, CDR2 SVGAGI (reference sequence). The CDR3 spells CATKNRGTEAFF. The CDR3 region has the DNA TGTGCCACCAAAAACAGGGGGACTGAAGCTTTCTTT.

The genes are TRBV19 and TRBJ1-2; 12 nucleotides align to TRBD1. This CDR3 region has 15 residues. V dropped 6 bases and J dropped 5; count of bases not matched to a gene: 7. The germline V gene encodes CDR1 LNHDA and CDR2 SQIVND (reference sequence). CDR3 sequence: CASRASGQGAYGYTF. CDR3 in DNA: TGTGCCAGTAGAGCCTCGGGACAGGGGGCATATGGCTACACCTTC.

The CDR3 DNA follows: TGTGCCAGCAGCTTAGGGACAGCAGAAGCGGATTTATCAGCCTACGAGCAGTACTTC. It encodes CASSLGTAEADLSAYEQYF. The chain combines TRBV5-6 with TRBJ2-7, with TRBD1 matching 7 bases. Germline CDR1 and CDR2: SGHDT and YYEEEE. Trimming removed 2 bases from V and 2 bases from J; junction bases left unmatched: 19. This CDR3 spans 19 amino acids. The full variable domain, completed using reference TRBV5-6 and TRBJ2-7, is DAGVTQSPTHLIKTRGQQVTLRCSPKSGHDTVSWYQQALGQGPQFIFQYYEEEERQRGNFPDRFSGHQFPNYSSELNVNALLLGDSALYLCASSLGTAEADLSAYEQYFGPGTRLTVT.

The chain employs TRBV9 and TRBJ2-2; TRBD2 is a possible D gene (6 bases). V was trimmed by 4 bases and J by 5 bases, leaving 12 bases between them. Germline CDR1 reads SGDLS; CDR2 reads YYNGEE. CDR3 size: 14 residues. The CDR3 DNA is TGTGCCAGCAGCCCCGGGACTTATACCGGGGAGCTGTTTTTT. Translating it yields CASSPGTYTGELFF.

The V gene is TRBV7-2, the J gene TRBJ1-1; weak D call: TRBD1 (6 bases). V was pared by 0 bases and J by 4 bases, with 18 bases between. CDR1 SGHTA and CDR2 FQGNSA come from the germline V gene. This CDR3 has 17 amino acids. CDR3 DNA: TGTGCCAGCAGCTTAGCCAGTCAGGGGCGTACCTCCACTGAAGCTTTCTTT. As protein: CASSLASQGRTSTEAFF.

This rearrangement joins TRBV19 to TRBJ1-5, with D unclear. Germline V gene data show CDR1 as LNHDA and CDR2 as SQIVND (reference sequence). V dropped 4 bases and J dropped 0 bases, with 7 bases sitting between them. The CDR3 extends over 14 amino acids. This CDR3 reads CASSTPLSNQPQHF. In DNA form, the CDR3 reads TGTGCCAGTAGTACTCCCCTTAGCAATCAGCCCCAGCATTTT.

The chain carries TRBV5-1 and TRBJ2-4; TRBD2 aligns across 10 bases. Trimming removed 4 bases from V and 1 base from J; junction bases left unmatched: 17. The CDR3 is 20 amino acids. Germline V gene data show CDR1 as SGHRS and CDR2 as YFSETQ. The CDR3 protein is CASSDTSGAPHFGAKNIQYF. CDR3 DNA sequence: TGCGCCAGCAGCGATACTAGCGGGGCACCCCATTTTGGGGCCAAAAACATTCAGTACTTC. The whole variable domain, filled in from reference TRBV5-1 and TRBJ2-4, reads KAGVTQTPRYLIKTRGQQVTLSCSPISGHRSVSWYQQTPGQGLQFLFEYFSETQRNKGNFPGRFSGRQFSNSRSEMNVSTLELGDSALYLCASSDTSGAPHFGAKNIQYFGAGTRLSVL.

The chain employs TRBV4-3 and TRBJ2-5; D is possibly TRBD1 (6 bases). Between the trimmed V and J ends, which lost 0 bases and 7 bases, there was a span of 15 bases. CDR1 is LGHNA, CDR2 YSLEER, per germline. The length of the CDR3 is 15 residues. The DNA for the CDR3 is TGCGCCAGCAGCCAAGATCGGGACAAAGTCGGGACCCAGTACTTC. This translates into CASSQDRDKVGTQYF.

The chain has TRBV7-6 and TRBJ1-1, with 7 nucleotides matching TRBD1. Germline loops: CDR1 SGHVS, CDR2 FNYEAQ. The junction had 7 bases not matched to a gene; V was cut back by 3 bases and J by 0 bases. The CDR3 is made up of 16 amino acids. The CDR3 coding sequence is TGTGCCAGCAGCTTCGAGGGGGCCCTTATGAACACTGAAGCTTTCTTT. This gives the protein CASSFEGALMNTEAFF.

The V call is TRBV7-2, the J call TRBJ1-5, with TRBD1 matching over 9 bases. Germline values: CDR1 SGHTA, CDR2 FQGNSA. The CDR3 spans 14 residues. The V segment lost 4 bases and the J segment 5 bases; nucleotides outside the gene matches: 3. The CDR3 spells CASSWGTGHQPQHF. The CDR3 DNA follows: TGTGCCAGCAGCTGGGGGACAGGGCATCAGCCCCAGCATTTT.

The CDR3 sequence: CASSIYQGQPQHF. The CDR3 nucleotides are TGTGCCAGTAGTATATATCAGGGTCAGCCCCAGCATTTT. The V and J genes are TRBV19 and TRBJ1-5, with D possibly TRBD1 on 5 matching bases. The CDR3 has 13 amino acids. V gave up 2 bases and J gave up 6 bases, with 8 bases separating them. Germline CDR1 reads LNHDA; CDR2 reads SQIVND (reference sequence).

This clone was picked up a small number of times. The rearrangement uses TRBV25-1 and TRBJ2-7, with 9 bases identical to TRBD2. J was trimmed by 0 bases and V by 4 bases; bases with no gene match: 10. The germline CDR1 and CDR2 sequences are MGHDK and SYGVNS. The CDR3 consists of 17 residues. CDR3 coding DNA: TGTGCCAGCAGTGTGGGGCTAGCGGGAAGGAGCTCCTACGAGCAGTACTTC. This translates into CASSVGLAGRSSYEQYF.

The rearrangement joins TRBV5-6 to TRBJ2-7, with 8 positions matching TRBD1. The CDR3 consists of 14 residues. V dropped 4 bases and J dropped 4; count of bases not matched to a gene: 7. Germline values: CDR1 SGHDT, CDR2 YYEEEE. CDR3 sequence (DNA): TGTGCCAGCAGCGGCGGGACAGGCGCTTACGAGCAGTACTTC. It yields the protein CASSGGTGAYEQYF. Full variable domain (remainder filled in from reference TRBV5-6 and TRBJ2-7): DAGVTQSPTHLIKTRGQQVTLRCSPKSGHDTVSWYQQALGQGPQFIFQYYEEEERQRGNFPDRFSGHQFPNYSSELNVNALLLGDSALYLCASSGGTGAYEQYFGPGTRLTVT.

V is TRBV10-3 and J is TRBJ1-6; D gene ambiguous. Trimming took off 0 bases at V and 5 bases at J, with 14 bases between the two ends. This CDR3 has 17 residues. In germline, CDR1 is ENHRY, CDR2 SYGVKD. This CDR3 reads CAISESTLGRDNSPLHF. The CDR3 DNA reads TGTGCCATCAGTGAGTCAACTCTAGGGAGAGATAATTCACCCCTCCACTTT.

This chain connects TRBV19 to TRBJ1-4; TRBD1 might be the D (5 bases). CDR1 is LNHDA, CDR2 SQIVND, per germline (reference sequence). Trimming cost V 4 bases and J 0 bases, with 9 bases left between them. The CDR3 consists of 15 residues. The CDR3 sequence is CASSTQGSTNEKLFF. The DNA for the CDR3 is TGTGCCAGTAGTACTCAGGGATCAACTAATGAAAAACTGTTTTTT.